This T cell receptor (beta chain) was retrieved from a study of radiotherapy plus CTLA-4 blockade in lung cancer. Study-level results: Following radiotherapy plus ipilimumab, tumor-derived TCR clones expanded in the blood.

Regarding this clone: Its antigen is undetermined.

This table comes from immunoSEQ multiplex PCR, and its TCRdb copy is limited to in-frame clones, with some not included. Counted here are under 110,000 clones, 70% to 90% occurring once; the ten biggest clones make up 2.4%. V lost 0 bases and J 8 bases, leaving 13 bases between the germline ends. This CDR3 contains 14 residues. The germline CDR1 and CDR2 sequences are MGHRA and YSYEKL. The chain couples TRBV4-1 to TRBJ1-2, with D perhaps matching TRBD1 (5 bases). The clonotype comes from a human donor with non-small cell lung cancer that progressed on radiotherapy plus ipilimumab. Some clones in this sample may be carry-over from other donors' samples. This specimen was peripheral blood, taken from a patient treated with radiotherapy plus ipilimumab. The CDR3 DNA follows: TGCGCCAGCAGCCAAGATCTGATGGGGGAGGGCTACACCTTC. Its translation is CASSQDLMGEGYTF.